This entry concerns a single TCR beta chain. Clones were sequenced by immunoSEQ multiplex PCR, and TCRdb holds only the in-frame ones, with some missing. The table shows 200,000 or so clones, with around 94% occurring only once. The sample belongs to a study of control samples from healthy donors and cancer patients. Germline CDR1 is MNHEY and CDR2 is SVGAGI. Trimming took 0 bases from V and 5 from J; bases not matched to a gene: 4. The CDR3 contains 15 residues. The V call is TRBV6-5, the J call TRBJ2-4; TRBD1 matches 7 bases. The sample taken for sequencing was blood. This sequence originates from a man aged 50 to 59 in good health. CDR3 loop: CASSYSRGPENIQYF. In DNA form, the CDR3 reads TGTGCCAGCAGTTACTCGAGGGGGCCGGAAAACATTCAGTACTTC.